This T cell receptor beta chain was sequenced in a study of blood T cell repertoires in COVID-19 (dated by TCRdb to about 2020). As for the study more broadly: The collaborator samples originated in the United States, Italy and Spain and spanned the acute and convalescent phases of COVID-19. A de-identified subject ID, COVID-19 status, age in years and sex were almost always included in the sample metadata. The prospective study material was composed of cDNA or gDNA derived from T cells, B-cell-depleted T cells, or PBMCs. Where available, HLA class I and class II types were obtained from metadata supplied by the sample provider rather than from assay-based typing. The dataset comprised deeply sampled blood TCRbeta repertoires from subjects exposed to, actively infected with, or recovered from COVID-19. The repertoires were released in a freely available public database meant as a resource for research on the immune response to SARS-CoV-2. The samples were drawn from two sources: the first 160 participants of the ongoing ImmuneRACE study, and some 1,300 subjects contributed by 6 global collaborators.

Overall study results and their limits: How much clinical and demographic metadata was included differed by source and by participant, and the metadata was provided uncurated.

TCRbeta CDR3 regions were amplified from genomic DNA by means of the immunoSEQ Assay, a bias-controlled multiplex PCR. The authors' analysis ran thus. Nucleated cell counts per sample were estimated from amplification of reference gene primers within the assay. To quantify the absolute abundance of each unique TCRbeta CDR3 rearrangement, sequence reads were collapsed and filtered. For each sample, productive Simpson clonality was calculated as the square root of Simpson's diversity index over productive rearrangements. This is the immuneACCESS table as TCRdb keeps it, with only in-frame sequences that have V and J called. A part of the clones is gone; compared with another copy, unresolved V genes explain less than half, and the rest is unexplained. The DNA gave D and trimming, while V, J and clone size come from that table. The sample records around 70,000 clones, about 86% of which are singletons. The ten largest account for over 4% of the sample.

In this sample, this clone turned up once. Its antigen is not yet known. Germline and junction disagree at one end, which may indicate a read error. The CDR3 spans 15 residues, from the cysteine through the phenylalanine. Only CDR3 DNA is held: 45 bases, read in frame from base 1. CDR1 and CDR2 were assigned from the germline V gene as SGHRS and YFSETQ. Collaborating institutions collected whole blood in K2EDTA tubes following their own protocols. For TCRbeta analysis, collaborators shipped samples in one of three forms: frozen whole blood, isolated PBMCs, or DNA extracted from either of those sample types.

The sequence joins TRBV5-1 to TRBJ1-4; perhaps TRBD1 is the D gene, with 5 bases matching. The sequenced material came from peripheral blood. The receptor was isolated from a man aged 45-65 years with acute or convalescent COVID-19. The nucleotide sequence reads TGCGCCAACAGCTTGGGGCGGGGAGGAAGTGAAAAACTGTTTTTT. It translates as CANSLGRGGSEKLFF.